Below are 27 T cell receptor beta chains sequenced from a single sample in a study of blood T cell repertoires in COVID-19. Data came from immunoSEQ multiplex PCR; TCRdb stores just in-frame clones and leaves some out. Of tens of thousands of clones listed, more than 80% are singletons. Sample: peripheral blood. These receptors all stem from a man older than 75 with COVID-19, enrolled during active disease.

Comment on this clone: Other DNA sequences in this sample translate to the same CDR3. This chain joins TRBV18 and TRBJ2-1; 13 positions match TRBD2. The CDR3 runs to 15 residues. Trimming at V came to 2 bases and at J to 7 bases, leaving 2 bases not matched to a gene. Germline V lookup: CDR1 KGHSH, CDR2 LQKENI. The CDR3 loop reads CASSPTSGGANEQFF. CDR3 in DNA: TGTGCCAGCTCACCAACTAGCGGGGGGGCGAATGAGCAGTTCTTC.

This chain joins TRBV14 and TRBJ1-6, with D unclear. The V gene lost 1 base and the J gene lost 9 bases, with 10 bases spanning the gap. This CDR3 comprises 14 residues. From germline, CDR1 is SGHDN and CDR2 FVKESK. CDR3 amino acids: CASSQVGSGSPLHF. The CDR3, as DNA: TGTGCCAGCAGCCAAGTCGGGTCCGGTTCACCCCTCCACTTT.

V usage is TRBV6-5 and J usage is TRBJ2-5, with 7 bases matching TRBD1. Trimming took 2 bases from V and 5 from J; bases not matched to a gene: 8. This CDR3 has 15 residues. Germline CDR1 MNHEY, CDR2 SVGAGI. The CDR3 sequence is CASSYRPTGLETQYF. CDR3 DNA sequence: TGTGCCAGCAGTTACCGGCCGACAGGGTTGGAGACCCAGTACTTC.

This clone occurred once. V and J are TRBV14 and TRBJ1-1; D gene uncertain. V was trimmed by 1 base and J by 4 bases, leaving 7 bases between them. CDR1 SGHDN and CDR2 FVKESK come from the germline V gene. The CDR3 length is 13 residues. CDR3 residues: CASSQVVVTEAFF. The CDR3 nucleotides are TGTGCCAGCAGCCAAGTCGTAGTCACTGAAGCTTTCTTT.

The V gene is TRBV2, the J gene TRBJ2-7; 7 nucleotides match TRBD1. Germline assignment: CDR1 SNHLY and CDR2 FYNNEI. The trim removed 7 bases at V and 5 bases at J, leaving 11 bases unmatched. The CDR3 length is 14 residues. CDR3 protein: CASMRWTGHDEQYF. CDR3 bases: TGTGCCAGCATGAGATGGACAGGTCACGACGAGCAGTACTTC.

In its sample, this clone was seen a few times. This chain joins TRBV27 and TRBJ2-7; D unclear. Germline CDR1 and CDR2: MNHEY and SMNVEV (reference sequence). Trimming shortened V by 5 bases and J by 0 bases, and 11 bases separated the two germline ends. CDR3 length: 14 amino acids. The CDR3 region has the DNA TGTGCCAGCAGTAGTACGTGGAGCTCCTACGAGCAGTACTTC. This codes for CASSSTWSSYEQYF.

This chain joins TRBV29-1 and TRBJ2-7; D is perhaps TRBD1 or TRBD2 (5 bases each). Per the germline V gene, CDR1 is SQVTM and CDR2 is ANQGSEA. The CDR3 spans 12 residues. Trimming took 7 bases from V and 5 from J, leaving 15 bases between them. The CDR3, as DNA: TGCAGCGCGGGGCGAACTATGCACGAGCAGTACTTC. Amino acid sequence: CSAGRTMHEQYF.

This clone occurred a few times. V is TRBV19 and J is TRBJ2-3; a possible D gene is TRBD2 (5 bases). Germline V gene lookup returns CDR1 LNHDA and CDR2 SQIVND (reference sequence). The CDR3 contains 13 residues. V was pared by 4 bases and J by 4 bases, with 9 bases between. The CDR3 nucleotides are TGTGCCAGTAGTACTAGCCCAGCAGATACGCAGTATTTT. Amino acid sequence: CASSTSPADTQYF. The full variable domain, with the rest looked up from reference TRBV19 and TRBJ2-3, is DGGITQSPKYLFRKEGQNVTLSCEQNLNHDAMYWYRQDPGQGLRLIYYSQIVNDFQKGDIAEGYSVSREKKESFPLTVTSAQKNPTAFYLCASSTSPADTQYFGPGTRLTVL.

This clone came up once. The V gene is TRBV10-1, the J gene TRBJ1-2, with TRBD1 matching 10 bases. The V gene end was trimmed by 0 bases and the J gene end by 6 bases; junction bases not matched to a gene: 10. Germline V gene sequence: CDR1 WNHNN, CDR2 SYGVQD (reference sequence). The CDR3 totals 17 residues. The CDR3 is CASSESGDRGRLDGYTF. DNA for the CDR3: TGCGCCAGCAGTGAGTCCGGCGACAGGGGGCGCTTGGATGGCTACACCTTC.

The chain links TRBV6-2 or TRBV6-3 to TRBJ1-2, with 7 bases lining up with TRBD1. Germline assignment: CDR1 MNHEY and CDR2 SVGEGT. Trimming took 6 bases from V and 0 from J; bases not matched to a gene: 4. This CDR3 comprises 14 residues. For the CDR3, the DNA is TGTGCCAGCAGCTGGACAGGAGCTAACTATGGCTACACCTTC. It codes for CASSWTGANYGYTF.

This clone occurred once. J is TRBJ2-1 and V is TRBV29-1; D might be TRBD2 (5 bases). With 2 bases removed from V and 0 bases from J, the gap between germline ends came to 8 bases. Per germline, CDR1 SQVTM and CDR2 ANQGSEA. CDR3 length: 14 residues. The CDR3 reads CSVEQRSSYNEQFF. The CDR3, as DNA: TGCAGCGTTGAACAGCGGAGCTCCTACAATGAGCAGTTCTTC.

This chain connects TRBV7-6 to TRBJ2-7; D is unresolved. Germline V gene lookup returns CDR1 SGHVS and CDR2 FNYEAQ. V was cut by 6 bases and J by 1 base, with 10 bases left in between. The CDR3 totals 13 residues. CDR3 nucleotide sequence: TGTGCCAGCAGTGCTGCGGTGTCCTACGAGCAGTACTTC. Encoded protein: CASSAAVSYEQYF. The whole variable domain, filled in from reference TRBV7-6 and TRBJ2-7, reads GAGVSQSPRYKVTKRGQDVALRCDPISGHVSLYWYRQALGQGPEFLTYFNYEAQQDKSGLPNDRFSAERPEGSISTLTIQRTEQRDSAMYRCASSAAVSYEQYFGPGTRLTVT.

V is TRBV19 and J is TRBJ1-1; D unresolved. The CDR3 spans 13 residues. Trimming left V 1 base short and J 4 bases short, with 7 bases between. Germline loops: CDR1 LNHDA, CDR2 SQIVND (reference sequence). Here the CDR3 reads CASSIATATEAFF. The CDR3 DNA is TGTGCCAGTAGTATAGCCACAGCCACTGAAGCTTTCTTT.

The gene calls are TRBV19 and TRBJ1-1, with 10 bases lining up with TRBD1. Germline V gene data show CDR1 as LNHDA and CDR2 as SQIVND (reference sequence). V trimming: 6 bases; J trimming: 3 bases; junction bases outside the gene matches: 10. This CDR3 is 16 amino acids long. The CDR3 is CASRDRDRGIDTEAFF. The CDR3 region has the DNA TGTGCCAGTAGGGACCGGGACAGGGGAATCGACACTGAAGCTTTCTTT.

This clone was counted between two and nine times. The CDR3 protein is CASSKVRNRGGTQHF. CDR3 DNA: TGTGCCAGCAGCAAAGTGAGGAACAGGGGGGGGACCCAGCATTTT. This sequence joins TRBV21-1 and TRBJ1-5; the D call in the table, TRBD1, was not verified against the DNA. TRBV21-1 is annotated as a pseudogene. This CDR3 spans 15 amino acids.

The V gene is TRBV19, the J gene TRBJ2-7; TRBD1 is a possible D gene (5 bases). This CDR3 is 13 amino acids long. The V end was cut by 5 bases, the J end by 7 bases, with 15 bases between. Germline CDR1 LNHDA, CDR2 SQIVND (reference sequence). The CDR3 DNA sequence: TGTGCCAGTAGTGGGGCTCAGGGTGATGAGCAGTACTTC. Encoded protein: CASSGAQGDEQYF.

CDR3 bases: TGTGCCAGCAGTTTAAGCAGGGGCCGCAATCAGCCCCAGCATTTT. Translating gives CASSLSRGRNQPQHF. The V gene is TRBV28, the J gene TRBJ1-5; perhaps TRBD1 as D (6 bases). Germline V gives CDR1 MDHEN, CDR2 SYDVKM. CDR3 length equals 15 residues. The V end lost 2 bases, the J end lost 2 bases, and 10 bases lay between the germline ends. Together with reference TRBV28 and TRBJ1-5, the CDR3 gives the full variable domain: DVKVTQSSRYLVKRTGEKVFLECVQDMDHENMFWYRQDPGLGLRLIYFSYDVKMKEKGDIPEGYSVSREKKERFSLILESASTNQTSMYLCASSLSRGRNQPQHFGDGTRLSIL.

The chain carries TRBV6-4 and TRBJ2-1; D is possibly TRBD2 (5 bases). CDR1 MRHNA and CDR2 SNTAGT come from the germline V gene. The V and J ends lost 4 bases and 2 bases respectively, with 12 bases between them. The CDR3 covers 15 residues. CDR3 region: CASSASSGTYNEQFF. The CDR3 DNA sequence: TGTGCCAGCAGTGCATCGAGCGGAACCTACAATGAGCAGTTCTTC.

This clone was recorded a few times. The genes are TRBV5-1 and TRBJ2-7; D might be TRBD1 (5 bases). CDR1 is SGHRS, CDR2 YFSETQ, per germline. This CDR3 contains 15 residues. V dropped 0 bases and J dropped 3 bases, with 13 bases sitting between them. For the CDR3, the DNA is TGCGCCAGCAGCTTGGCCGGGTCAGGGCTCTACGAGCAGTACTTC. Protein: CASSLAGSGLYEQYF.

This chain connects TRBV18 to TRBJ1-6, with unresolved D. This CDR3 region has 15 residues. Trimming took off 6 bases at V and 8 bases at J, with 17 bases between the two ends. Germline values: CDR1 KGHSH, CDR2 LQKENI. The CDR3 sequence: CASSFGQSLDSPLHF. The CDR3 coding sequence is TGTGCCAGCTCCTTTGGTCAGAGTCTAGATTCACCCCTCCACTTT. The full variable domain, with the rest looked up from reference TRBV18 and TRBJ1-6, is NAGVMQNPRHLVRRRGQEARLRCSPMKGHSHVYWYRQLPEEGLKFMVYLQKENIIDESGMPKERFSAEFPKEGPSILRIQQVVRGDSAAYFCASSFGQSLDSPLHFGNGTRLTVT.

The chain recombines TRBV6-5 with TRBJ1-5; 7 bases agree with TRBD1. The CDR3 runs 13 residues. Germline CDR1 reads MNHEY; CDR2 reads SVGAGI. V trimming: 6 bases; J trimming: 7 bases; junction bases outside the gene matches: 6. The CDR3 reads CASSRDRVQPQHF. The CDR3 coding sequence is TGTGCCAGCAGCCGGGACAGAGTCCAGCCCCAGCATTTT.

This rearrangement joins TRBV7-9 to TRBJ2-2; no firm D call. The ends were cut back, 3 bases at V and 6 bases at J, with 8 bases in the middle. The CDR3 runs to 13 residues. Germline CDR1 and CDR2: SEHNR and FQNEAQ (reference sequence). CDR3 residues: CASSFLESGELFF. The CDR3 coding sequence is TGTGCCAGCAGCTTTCTAGAATCCGGGGAGCTGTTTTTT. The variable domain in full, with the rest retrieved from reference TRBV7-9 and TRBJ2-2, is DTGVSQNPRHKITKRGQNVTFRCDPISEHNRLYWYRQTLGQGPEFLTYFQNEAQLEKSRLLSDRFSAERPKGSFSTLEIQRTEQGDSAMYLCASSFLESGELFFGEGSRLTVL.

This clone was observed once. This rearrangement joins TRBV28 to TRBJ1-1, with 7 bases matching TRBD1. The CDR3 totals 15 residues. After removal of 3 bases from V and 2 bases from J, the junction contained 6 bases not matched to a gene. CDR1 and CDR2 from the germline V gene are MDHEN and SYDVKM. Here the CDR3 reads CASSLLGQKNTEAFF. The CDR3 region has the DNA TGTGCCAGCAGTTTGTTGGGACAGAAAAACACTGAAGCTTTCTTT.

The chain is built from TRBV7-2 and TRBJ1-2; D gene uncertain. Trimming removed 5 bases from V and 8 bases from J, with 18 bases in between. The length of the CDR3 is 14 residues. Germline-derived CDR1 and CDR2 are SGHTA and FQGNSA. The CDR3 bases are TGTGCCAGCAGCGAATTCACGGGAATAGAGGGCTACACCTTC. It translates to CASSEFTGIEGYTF.

V usage is TRBV27 and J usage is TRBJ1-5; 9 bases map to TRBD1. This CDR3 has 15 residues. Germline CDR1 is MNHEY and CDR2 is SMNVEV (reference sequence). V gave up 9 bases and J gave up 6 bases; unmatched junction bases: 12. For the CDR3, the DNA is TGTGCCAGTCGAAAGACAGGGGGGTTCAGTCAGCCCCAGCATTTT. It encodes CASRKTGGFSQPQHF.

There are a few counts of this clone. The chain combines TRBV24-1 with TRBJ1-6; 7 nucleotides line up with TRBD1. Germline CDR1 reads KGHDR; CDR2 reads SFDVKD. J gave up 14 bases and V 2 bases, and 14 bases lay outside the gene matches. This CDR3 is 16 amino acids long. The CDR3 loop reads CATSDSTGAHFITLHF. The CDR3 DNA follows: TGTGCCACCAGTGATTCCACAGGGGCCCACTTTATCACCCTCCACTTT.

This chain connects TRBV3-1 (or the pseudogene TRBV3-2) to TRBJ2-2, with D possibly being TRBD2 (5 bases). V lost 6 bases and J lost 1, with 9 bases in between. The germline V gene has CDR1 LGHDT and CDR2 YNNKEL (reference sequence). The CDR3 extends over 14 amino acids. The CDR3 region is CASRPRGNTGELFF. The CDR3 region has the DNA TGTGCCAGCAGACCCCGGGGGAACACCGGGGAGCTGTTTTTT.